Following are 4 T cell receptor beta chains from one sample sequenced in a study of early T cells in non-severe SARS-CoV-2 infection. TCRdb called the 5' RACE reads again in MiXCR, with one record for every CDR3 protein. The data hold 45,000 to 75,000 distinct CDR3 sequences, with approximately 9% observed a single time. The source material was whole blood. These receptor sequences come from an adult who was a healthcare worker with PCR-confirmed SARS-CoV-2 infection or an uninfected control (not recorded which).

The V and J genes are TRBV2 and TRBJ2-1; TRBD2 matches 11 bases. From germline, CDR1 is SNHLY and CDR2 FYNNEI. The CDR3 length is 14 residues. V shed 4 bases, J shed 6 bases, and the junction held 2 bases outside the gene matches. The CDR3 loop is CASSAGLAVNEQFF. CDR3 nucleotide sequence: TGTGCCAGCAGTGCGGGACTAGCGGTCAATGAGCAGTTCTTC.

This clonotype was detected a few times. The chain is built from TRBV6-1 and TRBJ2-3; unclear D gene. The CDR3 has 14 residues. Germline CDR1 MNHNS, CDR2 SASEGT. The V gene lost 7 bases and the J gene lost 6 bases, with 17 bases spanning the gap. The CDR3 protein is CASTLTGGRDTQYF. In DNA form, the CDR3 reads TGTGCCAGCACCCTCACCGGTGGAAGGGATACGCAGTATTTT.

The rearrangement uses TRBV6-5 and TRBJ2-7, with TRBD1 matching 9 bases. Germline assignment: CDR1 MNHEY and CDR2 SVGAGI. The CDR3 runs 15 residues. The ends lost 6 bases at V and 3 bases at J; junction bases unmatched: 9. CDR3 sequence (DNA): TGTGCCAGCAGCCCGGGACAGGGAGAAAGCTACGAGCAGTACTTC. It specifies CASSPGQGESYEQYF.

CDR3 sequence (DNA): TGCAGCGATCACTACCCACTTTACAATGAGCAGTTCTTC. It specifies CSDHYPLYNEQFF. This chain joins TRBV29-1 and TRBJ2-1; D is unclear. The V gene lost 7 bases and the J gene lost 4 bases, with 14 bases spanning the gap. Germline CDR1 is SQVTM and CDR2 is ANQGSEA. The CDR3 has 13 residues.